The 7 T cell receptor beta chains given below trace back to one sample, sequenced in a study of T cells in Graves' hyperthyroidism and ophthalmopathy. TCR beta CDR3 region amplification was performed from RNA transcripts. During a first-round RT-PCR of the TCR CDR3, the HTBI primer set was used. One entry per CDR3 protein results from TCRdb running MiXCR on the multiplex PCR reads. Of about 600,000 distinct CDR3 sequences in the sample, approximately 15% were seen once. What was sequenced was blood. The source is a woman aged 18-29 years with Graves' ophthalmopathy.

The table lists this clonotype with many counts. This chain connects TRBV5-6 to TRBJ2-1; no firm D call. Trimming removed 1 base from V and 0 bases from J, with 11 bases in between. This CDR3 is 16 amino acids long. Germline V gene lookup returns CDR1 SGHDT and CDR2 YYEEEE. The CDR3 loop is CASSLFLSYSYNEQFF. CDR3 bases: TGTGCCAGCAGCTTGTTTCTGTCGTACTCCTACAATGAGCAGTTCTTC.

This clonotype was found many times. The V gene is TRBV7-2, the J gene TRBJ2-3; perhaps D is TRBD1 or TRBD2 (7 bases each). There are 15 residues in the CDR3. The germline gives CDR1 SGHTA, CDR2 FQGNSA. V was trimmed by 5 bases and J by 4 bases, leaving 16 bases between them. Written as DNA, the CDR3 is TGTGCCAGCAGCCCCCGGGGAGGGGGCGCAGATACGCAGTATTTT. This translates into CASSPRGGGADTQYF.

This clonotype showed up many times. This chain joins TRBV6-1 and TRBJ2-5, with 8 bases that match TRBD2. The CDR3 runs 17 residues. With 5 bases clipped from V and 5 bases from J, the junction kept 16 bases outside the gene matches. Germline CDR1 is MNHNS and CDR2 is SASEGT. Here the CDR3 DNA reads TGTGCCAGCAGTCTCTCTAGCGGGCGCCAAGGGCGGGAGACCCAGTACTTC. It specifies CASSLSSGRQGRETQYF.

This chain uses TRBV19 with TRBJ1-5; 9 bases match TRBD1. CDR1 and CDR2 from the germline V gene are LNHDA and SQIVND (reference sequence). The CDR3 spans 16 residues. V trimming: 5 bases; J trimming: 7 bases; junction bases outside the gene matches: 12. The DNA for the CDR3 is TGTGCCAGTAGTTCAAGGGCTGGGACAGGGACCCAGCCCCAGCATTTT. Encoded protein: CASSSRAGTGTQPQHF.

This clonotype was counted many times. CDR3 in DNA: TGTGCCAGCAGTTTAAGAGAAGGGAACTACGAGCAGTACTTC. Amino acid sequence: CASSLREGNYEQYF. The chain carries TRBV27 and TRBJ2-7; D ambiguous. V lost 2 bases and J lost 3, with 11 bases in between. The CDR3 is 14 amino acids. CDR1 MNHEY and CDR2 SMNVEV come from the germline V gene (reference sequence).

This clonotype was recorded at least ten times. The CDR3 region has the DNA TGTGCCAGCAGTTCGACTAGCGGAGAGTACAATGAGCAGTTCTTC. Its protein is CASSSTSGEYNEQFF. The chain joins TRBV28 to TRBJ2-1; 9 bases are a match to TRBD2. Germline CDR1 MDHEN, CDR2 SYDVKM. CDR3 size: 15 residues. The V and J ends lost 4 bases and 4 bases, in that order; junction bases with no gene match: 5.

Many counts were recorded for this clonotype. This sequence joins TRBV30 and TRBJ1-1, with a weak D call TRBD1 (5 bases). CDR1 is GTSNPN, CDR2 SVGIG, per germline (reference sequence). The V end lost 5 bases, the J end lost 1 base, and 11 bases lay between the germline ends. The CDR3 length is 13 residues. Here the CDR3 reads CAWGIQGNTEAFF. The CDR3 DNA sequence: TGTGCCTGGGGCATCCAGGGGAACACTGAAGCTTTCTTT.